Listed below are T cell receptor beta chains from one sample, sequenced in a study of preoperative IRX-2 immunotherapy in early breast cancer. The assay was immunoSEQ multiplex PCR, and TCRdb's table has in-frame clones only and misses some. This table holds fewer than 25,000 clones, about 87% found once. The source material was tumor tissue, sampled after IRX-2 immunotherapy. The receptors derive from a human donor with breast cancer. CDR3s include the opening cysteine and the closing phenylalanine or tryptophan. A D gene is named only where the DNA matches it firmly. A clone size is listed for some rows: how often the clone was seen (once, few, many), or a class if it is expanded.

D gene: TRBD2
clone size: NA
V gene: TRBV6-5
J gene: TRBJ2-5
CDR3 DNA: TGTGCCAGCAGACTAGCGGGGGGTATCCAAGAGACCCAGTACTTC
CDR3 protein: CASRLAGGIQETQYF

D gene: NA
clone size: NA
V gene: TRBV7-3
J gene: TRBJ2-3
CDR3 DNA: TGTGCCAGCAGCTTCCGGGAAACCACAGATACGCAGTATTTT
CDR3 protein: CASSFRETTDTQYF

D gene: TRBD2
clone size: NA
V gene: TRBV18
J gene: TRBJ2-1
CDR3 DNA: TGTGCCAGCTCACCTGTGACTAGCGGTGCGAGCCGTTACAATGAGCAGTTCTTC
CDR3 protein: CASSPVTSGASRYNEQFF

D gene: NA
clone size: NA
V gene: TRBV9
J gene: TRBJ1-3
CDR3 DNA: TGTGCCAGCAGCGCAGGGACCGTGGCTGGAAACACCATATATTTT
CDR3 protein: CASSAGTVAGNTIYF

D gene: TRBD1
clone size: NA
V gene: TRBV5-4
J gene: TRBJ2-7
CDR3 DNA: TGTGCCAGCAGCTTATCCGGGACAGCGTCCTACGAGCAGTACTTC
CDR3 protein: CASSLSGTASYEQYF

D gene: NA
clone size: NA
V gene: TRBV28
J gene: TRBJ1-3
CDR3 DNA: TGTGCCAGCAGTACGACAGATGGGGGAAACACCATATATTTT
CDR3 protein: CASSTTDGGNTIYF

D gene: NA
clone size: NA
V gene: TRBV27
J gene: TRBJ2-3
CDR3 DNA: TGTGCCAGCAGTCCCCGGGTCCTAGATACGCAGTATTTT
CDR3 protein: CASSPRVLDTQYF

D gene: NA
clone size: NA
V gene: TRBV2
J gene: TRBJ1-5
CDR3 DNA: TGTGCCAGCGGTACAGGGTATAGTCAGCCCCAGCATTTT
CDR3 protein: CASGTGYSQPQHF

D gene: TRBD1
clone size: NA
V gene: TRBV28
J gene: TRBJ1-2
CDR3 DNA: TGTGCCAGCAGCCGAGCGCCAGGGGGAGGATGGTATGGCTACACCTTC
CDR3 protein: CASSRAPGGGWYGYTF

D gene: NA
clone size: NA
V gene: TRBV11-2
J gene: TRBJ1-3
CDR3 DNA: TGTGCCAGCAGACAAGATCTCTCTGGAAACACCATATATTTT
CDR3 protein: CASRQDLSGNTIYF

D gene: NA
clone size: once
V gene: TRBV7-9
J gene: TRBJ1-5
CDR3 DNA: TGTGCCAGCAGCTTAGGTGGGGATAGCAATCAGCCCCAGCATTTT
CDR3 protein: CASSLGGDSNQPQHF

D gene: NA
clone size: NA
V gene: TRBV28
J gene: TRBJ1-5
CDR3 DNA: TGTGCCAGCAGTTTACGTGGGGGCGGATATCAGCCCCAGCATTTT
CDR3 protein: CASSLRGGGYQPQHF

D gene: NA
clone size: NA
V gene: TRBV7-2
J gene: TRBJ1-6
CDR3 DNA: TGTGCCAGCAGCTTACCGAGGAATTCACCCCTCCACTTT
CDR3 protein: CASSLPRNSPLHF

D gene: TRBD2
clone size: NA
V gene: TRBV6-1
J gene: TRBJ2-3
CDR3 DNA: TGTGCCGGGAGGGGCAGGGGCACAGATACGCAGTATTTT
CDR3 protein: CAGRGRGTDTQYF

D gene: NA
clone size: NA
V gene: TRBV5-4
J gene: TRBJ2-2
CDR3 DNA: TGTGCCAGCAGCTTGGCAGTACGCGGGCTCACCGGGGAGCTGTTTTTT
CDR3 protein: CASSLAVRGLTGELFF

D gene: NA
clone size: NA
V gene: TRBV30
J gene: TRBJ1-1
CDR3 DNA: TGTGCCTGGAGTGTTTGGACAACCACTGAAGCTTTCTTT
CDR3 protein: CAWSVWTTTEAFF

D gene: NA
clone size: NA
V gene: TRBV6-1
J gene: TRBJ2-2
CDR3 DNA: TGTGCCAGCCCTTCCTACGACACCGGGGAGCTGTTTTTT
CDR3 protein: CASPSYDTGELFF

D gene: NA
clone size: NA
V gene: TRBV19
J gene: TRBJ2-3
CDR3 DNA: TGTGCCAGTAGTAACCCTAGCAGGGTAAGGAGCACAGATACGCAGTATTTT
CDR3 protein: CASSNPSRVRSTDTQYF

D gene: TRBD1
clone size: NA
V gene: TRBV29-1
J gene: TRBJ2-2
CDR3 DNA: TGCAGCGTGACCAAGGATTGGGACAGTATGAACACCGGGGAGCTGTTTTTT
CDR3 protein: CSVTKDWDSMNTGELFF

D gene: NA
clone size: NA
V gene: TRBV6-5
J gene: TRBJ2-2
CDR3 DNA: TGTGCCAGCCCCGGGACGGGGAACACCGGGGAGCTGTTTTTT
CDR3 protein: CASPGTGNTGELFF

D gene: NA
clone size: NA
V gene: TRBV30
J gene: TRBJ2-6
CDR3 DNA: TGTGCCTACGGACAGTCTGGGGCCAACGTCCTGACTTTC
CDR3 protein: CAYGQSGANVLTF

D gene: NA
clone size: NA
V gene: TRBV6-1
J gene: TRBJ2-5
CDR3 DNA: TGTGCCAGCAGTGAACCGACGACCGCCGGGACCCAGTACTTC
CDR3 protein: CASSEPTTAGTQYF

D gene: NA
clone size: NA
V gene: TRBV18
J gene: TRBJ1-2
CDR3 DNA: TGTGCCAGCTCACCATCCGGCAGCTATGGCTACACCTTC
CDR3 protein: CASSPSGSYGYTF

D gene: NA
clone size: NA
V gene: TRBV19
J gene: TRBJ2-2
CDR3 DNA: TGTGCCACCTCCCAGGGGAACACCGGGGAGCTGTTTTTT
CDR3 protein: CATSQGNTGELFF

D gene: NA
clone size: NA
V gene: TRBV6-5
J gene: TRBJ2-5
CDR3 DNA: TGTGCCAGCAGTTACAGCCTAGCGTCGGGGGAGACCCAGTACTTC
CDR3 protein: CASSYSLASGETQYF

D gene: NA
clone size: NA
V gene: TRBV10-3
J gene: TRBJ1-6
CDR3 DNA: TGTGCCATCAGCAGGGAAAATTCACCCCTCCACTTT
CDR3 protein: CAISRENSPLHF

D gene: NA
clone size: NA
V gene: TRBV11-1
J gene: TRBJ2-5
CDR3 DNA: TGTGCCAGCAGTAGGGGGGCATTCCAAGAGACCCAGTACTTC
CDR3 protein: CASSRGAFQETQYF

D gene: NA
clone size: once
V gene: TRBV16
J gene: TRBJ1-5
CDR3 DNA: TGTGCCAGCAGTCTCGGAGGGGGGAATCAGCCCCAGCATTTT
CDR3 protein: CASSLGGGNQPQHF

D gene: NA
clone size: NA
V gene: TRBV6-1
J gene: TRBJ1-5
CDR3 DNA: TGTGCCAGCAGTATTCAGCTAGAGCAGCCCCAGCATTTT
CDR3 protein: CASSIQLEQPQHF

D gene: TRBD1
clone size: NA
V gene: TRBV7-9
J gene: TRBJ2-2
CDR3 DNA: TGTGCCAGCAGCCGACAGGGAAAAACCGGGGAGCTGTTTTTT
CDR3 protein: CASSRQGKTGELFF

D gene: NA
clone size: NA
V gene: TRBV2
J gene: TRBJ1-6
CDR3 DNA: TGTGCCAGCAGGTCGGTTAATAATTCACCCCTCCACTTT
CDR3 protein: CASRSVNNSPLHF

D gene: TRBD2
clone size: NA
V gene: TRBV5-5
J gene: TRBJ2-2
CDR3 DNA: TGTGCCAGCAGCTTCTCGAGCGGGAGGAACACCGGGGAGCTGTTTTTT
CDR3 protein: CASSFSSGRNTGELFF

D gene: TRBD2
clone size: NA
V gene: TRBV7-2
J gene: TRBJ2-1
CDR3 DNA: TGTGCCAGCAGCGACGTGGGGGGGGGACTAGCGGGGGCTAACAATGAGCAGTTCTTC
CDR3 protein: CASSDVGGGLAGANNEQFF

D gene: TRBD1
clone size: NA
V gene: TRBV27
J gene: TRBJ1-6
CDR3 DNA: TGTGCCAGCAGATACGACCTGACAGGGCCAAATTCACCCCTCCACTTT
CDR3 protein: CASRYDLTGPNSPLHF

D gene: NA
clone size: NA
V gene: TRBV10-3
J gene: TRBJ2-7
CDR3 DNA: TGTGCCATCAGTGAGTCCAGGGGCACCTACGAGCAGTACTTC
CDR3 protein: CAISESRGTYEQYF

D gene: NA
clone size: once
V gene: TRBV2
J gene: TRBJ2-7
CDR3 DNA: TGTGCCAGCTCGGGAGTCCGGGGCACCTACGAGCAGTACTTC
CDR3 protein: CASSGVRGTYEQYF

D gene: NA
clone size: NA
V gene: TRBV6-1
J gene: TRBJ2-5
CDR3 DNA: TGTGCCAGCAAGGCGGGGCAGGCGGAGACCCAGTACTTC
CDR3 protein: CASKAGQAETQYF

D gene: NA
clone size: NA
V gene: TRBV19
J gene: TRBJ1-3
CDR3 DNA: TGTGCCAGTAGCCCACTGACGGCTGGAAACACCATATATTTT
CDR3 protein: CASSPLTAGNTIYF

D gene: NA
clone size: few
V gene: TRBV6-1
J gene: TRBJ1-6
CDR3 DNA: TGTGCCAGCAGTGAAGTGGGCGGAACCCTCCACTTT
CDR3 protein: CASSEVGGTLHF

D gene: NA
clone size: NA
V gene: TRBV19
J gene: TRBJ1-2
CDR3 DNA: TGTGCCAGTAGTATAGAAGGACGGGGGGACACCTTC
CDR3 protein: CASSIEGRGDTF

D gene: NA
clone size: NA
V gene: TRBV5-1
J gene: TRBJ2-6
CDR3 DNA: TGCGCCAGCAGCATCCTCAGGGGTCCTGGGGCCAACGTCCTGACTTTC
CDR3 protein: CASSILRGPGANVLTF